This T cell receptor beta chain originates from a study of blood T cell repertoires in COVID-19. Study summary: T cells, B-cell-depleted T cells, or PBMCs provided the cDNA or gDNA that served as material.

In the original processing: Estimated nucleated cell counts came from reference gene primer amplification. The assay was immunoSEQ multiplex PCR, and TCRdb's table has in-frame clones only and misses some. V and J calls and clone size come straight from that table; D and trimming were deduced from the DNA. The sample gives 200,000 to 250,000 clones, about 91% of which show up once; 1% to 1.5% is in the top ten. A single count supports this clone. Material: peripheral blood. This sequence was found in a young man with acute or convalescent COVID-19.

The DNA of the CDR3 is TGTGCCAGCAGCTTAGGTGGTCGACAGGCCTCCTACGAGCAGTACTTC. Translated: CASSLGGRQASYEQYF. The chain uses TRBV11-2 and TRBJ2-7; D possibly corresponds to TRBD1 (6 bases). This CDR3 contains 16 residues. V dropped 1 base and J dropped 0 bases, with 13 bases sitting between them. Germline CDR1 SGHAT, CDR2 FQNNGV.